This T cell receptor (beta chain) came from a study of blood T cell repertoires in COVID-19. Study context: Material from acute and convalescent COVID-19 was sourced from the United States, Italy and Spain. Sample material is recorded as cDNA or gDNA derived from T cells, B-cell-depleted T cells, or PBMCs.

Per the study methods: By means of reference gene primer amplification, nucleated cell counts were estimated. Repertoires were generated with immunoSEQ multiplex PCR, while TCRdb's copy carries only in-frame clones and drops some. From that table come the V and J calls and clone size; the DNA was used to work out D and trimming. The repertoire holds some 180,000 clones, with around 90% as singletons. V was cut by 3 bases and J by 6 bases, with 12 bases left in between. The CDR3 contains 13 residues. Germline CDR1 and CDR2: DFQATT and SNEGSKA (reference sequence). This chain links TRBV20-1 with TRBJ2-1; a weak D match, TRBD1 (6 bases). Input material: peripheral blood. The TCR was taken from a man aged 35-49 years with acute or convalescent COVID-19. The CDR3 reads CSASDRTLNEQFF. As DNA, the CDR3 is TGCAGTGCTAGTGACAGGACTCTCAATGAGCAGTTCTTC.